A selection of T cell receptor beta chains follows, all from one sample in a study of blood T cell repertoires in COVID-19. The protocol was immunoSEQ multiplex PCR, while the TCRdb copy is restricted to in-frame clones and leaves out a portion. The sample has 150,000 to 200,000 clones; around 85% are singletons. The sample was peripheral blood. Receptors were obtained from a man between 60 and 75 years old with active or convalescent COVID-19. The CDR3 runs from the conserved cysteine through the conserved F or W. Fields, in order: clone size, J gene, D gene, CDR3 length, V gene, CDR3 DNA, CDR3 protein. D genes are given only for firm matches. Clone size, where shown, is once, few, many, or a class for clones that have expanded.

abundance: -; j_gene: TRBJ2-1; d_gene: TRBD1; len: 15; v_gene: TRBV7-2; CDR3nt: TGTGCCAGCAGCTTAACGACAGGGGTTGAACATGAGCAGTTCTTC; CDR3aa: CASSLTTGVEHEQFF
abundance: few; j_gene: TRBJ2-1; d_gene: TRBD1; len: 13; v_gene: TRBV10-3; CDR3nt: TGTGCCATCAGTGAAGACAGGGGGCTCACAGAATTCTTC; CDR3aa: CAISEDRGLTEFF
abundance: -; j_gene: TRBJ1-3; d_gene: TRBD1; len: 17; v_gene: TRBV18; CDR3nt: TGTGCCAGCTCAACGGCTCTTCAGGGACAGGGTGGAAACACCATATATTTT; CDR3aa: CASSTALQGQGGNTIYF
abundance: -; j_gene: TRBJ1-1; d_gene: TRBD1; len: 16; v_gene: TRBV14; CDR3nt: TGTGCCAGCAGCCACCGGGACAGCTACCTGAACACTGAAGCTTTCTTT; CDR3aa: CASSHRDSYLNTEAFF
abundance: -; j_gene: TRBJ2-7; d_gene: -; len: 17; v_gene: TRBV24-1; CDR3nt: TGTGCCACCAGTGACCACCGCCCGGACACGTTAGCCTACGAGCAGTACTTC; CDR3aa: CATSDHRPDTLAYEQYF
abundance: once; j_gene: TRBJ2-7; d_gene: TRBD2; len: 15; v_gene: TRBV7-2; CDR3nt: TGTGCCAGCAGTCGAACTAGCGGGGGGTTTTACGAGCAGTACTTC; CDR3aa: CASSRTSGGFYEQYF
abundance: -; j_gene: TRBJ2-7; d_gene: TRBD1; len: 13; v_gene: TRBV18; CDR3nt: TGTGCCAGCGGACAGGCTCGCTCCTACGAGCAGTACTTC; CDR3aa: CASGQARSYEQYF
abundance: -; j_gene: TRBJ2-2; d_gene: -; len: 16; v_gene: TRBV2; CDR3nt: TGTGCCAGCAGTGAAGTTGGATTTGCGGGCACCGGGGAGCTGTTTTTT; CDR3aa: CASSEVGFAGTGELFF
abundance: -; j_gene: TRBJ2-7; d_gene: TRBD2; len: 13; v_gene: TRBV12-3/TRBV12-4; CDR3nt: TGTGCCAGCGGCGGACTAGCCCCTCGGGAGCAGTACTTC; CDR3aa: CASGGLAPREQYF
abundance: -; j_gene: TRBJ2-5; d_gene: TRBD2; len: 17; v_gene: TRBV11-2; CDR3nt: TGTGCCAGCAGCCCCGGGGTTCTAGCGGGGTTCCAAGAGACCCAGTACTTC; CDR3aa: CASSPGVLAGFQETQYF
abundance: -; j_gene: TRBJ2-7; d_gene: -; len: 17; v_gene: TRBV21-1; CDR3nt: TGTGCCAGCAGCAAAGCGCTTTCTAGGGGGCGCGAGTACGAGCAGTACTTC; CDR3aa: CASSKALSRGREYEQYF
abundance: -; j_gene: TRBJ1-4; d_gene: TRBD1; len: 15; v_gene: TRBV6-5; CDR3nt: TGTGCCAGCAGTACGTCCGGGACAGGGGATGAAAAACTGTTTTTT; CDR3aa: CASSTSGTGDEKLFF
abundance: -; j_gene: TRBJ2-1; d_gene: TRBD2; len: 13; v_gene: TRBV10-1; CDR3nt: TGCGCCAGCAGTGAGACCCCGACTAGCGGGGATCTCTTC; CDR3aa: CASSETPTSGDLF
abundance: -; j_gene: TRBJ1-2; d_gene: -; len: 13; v_gene: TRBV6-5; CDR3nt: TGTGCCAGCAGTTACTCGAAGGGGTCCGGCTACACCTTC; CDR3aa: CASSYSKGSGYTF
abundance: -; j_gene: TRBJ1-2; d_gene: TRBD1; len: 13; v_gene: TRBV3-1/TRBV3-2; CDR3nt: TGTGCCAGCAGCCCTGGGACAGCCTATGGCTACACCTTC; CDR3aa: CASSPGTAYGYTF
abundance: -; j_gene: TRBJ1-1; d_gene: -; len: 13; v_gene: TRBV6-5; CDR3nt: TGTGCCAGCACAGGGGACAAAAACACTGAAGCTTTCTTT; CDR3aa: CASTGDKNTEAFF
abundance: -; j_gene: TRBJ1-2; d_gene: -; len: 13; v_gene: TRBV4-2; CDR3nt: TGTGCCAGCAGCCAAGATTTGAGCTATGGCTACACCTTC; CDR3aa: CASSQDLSYGYTF
abundance: few; j_gene: TRBJ2-3; d_gene: TRBD1; len: 15; v_gene: TRBV25-1; CDR3nt: TGTGCCAGCAGTGAGGACAGGTGGGGTCGGGATACGCAGTATTTT; CDR3aa: CASSEDRWGRDTQYF
abundance: -; j_gene: TRBJ2-5; d_gene: TRBD1; len: 15; v_gene: TRBV13; CDR3nt: TGTGCCAGCAGCCTGGGACAGGGGGTTATGGAGACCCAGTACTTC; CDR3aa: CASSLGQGVMETQYF
abundance: -; j_gene: TRBJ2-4; d_gene: TRBD1; len: 15; v_gene: TRBV24-1; CDR3nt: TGTGCCACCAGTGACCCGGGACAGGGAGGAAACATTCAGTACTTC; CDR3aa: CATSDPGQGGNIQYF
abundance: -; j_gene: TRBJ1-1; d_gene: -; len: 15; v_gene: TRBV18; CDR3nt: TGTGCCAGCTCACCACCGGCTAGAAGGAACACTGAAGCTTTCTTT; CDR3aa: CASSPPARRNTEAFF
abundance: -; j_gene: TRBJ2-4; d_gene: -; len: 15; v_gene: TRBV20-1; CDR3nt: TGCAGTGCTAGTGAAGACAGGCCCCCTTTGGACATTCAGTACTTC; CDR3aa: CSASEDRPPLDIQYF
abundance: -; j_gene: TRBJ1-2; d_gene: -; len: 12; v_gene: TRBV19; CDR3nt: TGTGCCAGTTACAGGGAAGACTATGGCTACACCTTC; CDR3aa: CASYREDYGYTF
abundance: -; j_gene: TRBJ1-2; d_gene: -; len: 14; v_gene: TRBV29-1; CDR3nt: TGCAGCGTCACTGGGGGGGGAGCTAACTATGGCTACACCTTC; CDR3aa: CSVTGGGANYGYTF
abundance: -; j_gene: TRBJ2-3; d_gene: -; len: 12; v_gene: TRBV7-9; CDR3nt: TGTGCCAGCAGCCCTGAGGCAGATACGCAGTATTTT; CDR3aa: CASSPEADTQYF
abundance: once; j_gene: TRBJ1-2; d_gene: -; len: 12; v_gene: TRBV27; CDR3nt: TGTGCCAGCAGTTTACTTGGAGGAGGCTACACCTTC; CDR3aa: CASSLLGGGYTF
abundance: -; j_gene: TRBJ1-5; d_gene: TRBD1; len: 21; v_gene: TRBV28; CDR3nt: TGTGCCAGCAGTCCTTTTAATCTTACCCACAGGGGGCGCATGGGCAATCAGCCCCAGCATTTT; CDR3aa: CASSPFNLTHRGRMGNQPQHF
abundance: -; j_gene: TRBJ2-5; d_gene: TRBD1; len: 15; v_gene: TRBV6-6; CDR3nt: TGTGCCAGCAGTTGGGGACAGGGGGGAGTGGAGACCCAGTACTTC; CDR3aa: CASSWGQGGVETQYF
abundance: -; j_gene: TRBJ2-4; d_gene: TRBD2; len: 15; v_gene: TRBV2; CDR3nt: TGTGCCAGCAGTGAAGCGCTGCGGGGGAACAACATTCAGTACTTC; CDR3aa: CASSEALRGNNIQYF
abundance: -; j_gene: TRBJ2-1; d_gene: -; len: 17; v_gene: TRBV16; CDR3nt: TGTGCCAGCAGCCAATCAGGTAGCCTCGGAGGATACAATGAGCAGTTCTTC; CDR3aa: CASSQSGSLGGYNEQFF
abundance: -; j_gene: TRBJ2-1; d_gene: TRBD1; len: 16; v_gene: TRBV6-6; CDR3nt: TGTGCCAGCAGTTACCTGAGACAGGGGGCGTTGGATGAGCAGTTCTTC; CDR3aa: CASSYLRQGALDEQFF
abundance: -; j_gene: TRBJ2-7; d_gene: TRBD1; len: 15; v_gene: TRBV4-1; CDR3nt: TGCGCCAGCAGCCAACACGGGACAGGGAACTACGAGCAGTACTTC; CDR3aa: CASSQHGTGNYEQYF
abundance: -; j_gene: TRBJ1-6; d_gene: -; len: 13; v_gene: TRBV9; CDR3nt: TGTGCCAGCAGCACCCGACAGAGTTCACCCCTCCACTTT; CDR3aa: CASSTRQSSPLHF
abundance: -; j_gene: TRBJ1-2; d_gene: TRBD1; len: 15; v_gene: TRBV7-3; CDR3nt: TGTGCCAGCAGTCGGACAGGGGGTTCTAACTATGGCTACACCTTC; CDR3aa: CASSRTGGSNYGYTF
abundance: -; j_gene: TRBJ1-2; d_gene: -; len: 16; v_gene: TRBV9; CDR3nt: TGTGCCAGCAGCGTCGGACCCGGCAGCGGAGGGTATGGCTACACCTTC; CDR3aa: CASSVGPGSGGYGYTF
abundance: medium-sized; j_gene: TRBJ1-5; d_gene: -; len: 15; v_gene: TRBV9; CDR3nt: TGTGCCAGCAGTCCCGCCGGGGGAAGCAATCAGCCCCAGCATTTT; CDR3aa: CASSPAGGSNQPQHF
abundance: -; j_gene: TRBJ2-7; d_gene: -; len: 11; v_gene: TRBV28; CDR3nt: TGTGCCAGCAGAAAGGAGGCCGAGCAGTACTTC; CDR3aa: CASRKEAEQYF
abundance: -; j_gene: TRBJ2-7; d_gene: TRBD1; len: 14; v_gene: TRBV7-9; CDR3nt: TGTGCCAGCAGCTGGGGACAGGGTGGTAACGAGCAGTACTTC; CDR3aa: CASSWGQGGNEQYF
abundance: -; j_gene: TRBJ2-3; d_gene: TRBD1; len: 16; v_gene: TRBV7-3; CDR3nt: TGTGCCAGCAGCTTAACCGGGACAGGGGGGTTTGGTACGCAGTATTTT; CDR3aa: CASSLTGTGGFGTQYF
abundance: few; j_gene: TRBJ2-5; d_gene: TRBD2; len: 14; v_gene: TRBV10-1; CDR3nt: TGCGCCAGCAGTGAGGCGGGAGGCCAAGAGACCCAGTACTTC; CDR3aa: CASSEAGGQETQYF
abundance: few; j_gene: TRBJ1-4; d_gene: TRBD1; len: 16; v_gene: TRBV19; CDR3nt: TGTGCCAGTAGTGACCTCAGGGGGCGAACTAATGAAAAACTGTTTTTT; CDR3aa: CASSDLRGRTNEKLFF
abundance: once; j_gene: TRBJ2-5; d_gene: -; len: 14; v_gene: TRBV5-1; CDR3nt: TGCGCCAGCAGCTCCGGGCGGGGACAAGAGACCCAGTACTTC; CDR3aa: CASSSGRGQETQYF
abundance: -; j_gene: TRBJ2-3; d_gene: -; len: 14; v_gene: TRBV2; CDR3nt: TGTGCCAGTGCGGGACTGCTGGGCACAGATACGCAGTATTTT; CDR3aa: CASAGLLGTDTQYF
abundance: -; j_gene: TRBJ1-4; d_gene: -; len: 14; v_gene: TRBV18; CDR3nt: TGTGCCAGCTCACCCAGGGGTACTAATGAAAAACTGTTTTTT; CDR3aa: CASSPRGTNEKLFF
abundance: -; j_gene: TRBJ1-4; d_gene: TRBD1; len: 15; v_gene: TRBV6-5; CDR3nt: TGTGTCAGCAAGTCCCGGGACAGGGGATTGGAAAAACTGTTTTTT; CDR3aa: CVSKSRDRGLEKLFF
abundance: -; j_gene: TRBJ2-3; d_gene: -; len: 13; v_gene: TRBV29-1; CDR3nt: TGCAGCGTTTCCGGGGTGGGAGCAGATACGCAGTATTTT; CDR3aa: CSVSGVGADTQYF